This is a list of T cell receptor beta chains from one sample in a study of blood T cell repertoires in COVID-19. Generated by immunoSEQ multiplex PCR, the TCRdb table keeps only in-frame clones and is missing some. The sample comprises tens of thousands of clones, approximately 86% of which are singletons, and around 17% rests with the top ten. The sequenced sample was peripheral blood. The receptor set was obtained from a man between 35 and 55 years old with acute or convalescent COVID-19. CDR3s include the opening cysteine and the closing phenylalanine or tryptophan. A D gene is named only where the DNA matches it firmly. A row's size may be missing; if present it is once, few, many or a size class.

clone size,V gene,J gene,D gene,CDR3 protein,CDR3 DNA
.,TRBV27,TRBJ1-2,TRBD1,CASSLGPSGQGEGYGYTF,TGTGCCAGCAGTTTAGGTCCATCAGGACAGGGGGAGGGATATGGCTACACCTTC
few,TRBV11-2,TRBJ2-7,TRBD2,CASSPRTRKYEQYF,TGTGCCAGCAGCCCCAGGACTAGAAAGTACGAGCAGTACTTC
many,TRBV5-4,TRBJ2-1,TRBD1,CASSRQGDYNEQFF,TGTGCCAGCAGCCGACAGGGAGACTACAATGAGCAGTTCTTC
.,TRBV27,TRBJ1-6,TRBD1,CASNRLGQGDSPLHF,TGTGCCAGCAATAGGTTAGGACAGGGAGATTCACCCCTCCACTTT
.,TRBV30,TRBJ2-5,TRBD2,CAWSTSAQTQYF,TGTGCCTGGAGCACTAGCGCTCAGACCCAGTACTTC
.,TRBV30,TRBJ2-7,.,CAWSVRDSGYEQYF,TGTGCCTGGAGTGTACGGGATAGCGGTTACGAGCAGTACTTC
.,TRBV24-1,TRBJ1-2,.,CATSDPSVSRGYGYTF,TGTGCCACCAGTGATCCCTCGGTGAGCCGAGGATATGGCTACACCTTC
.,TRBV6-5,TRBJ1-2,.,CASSLNLGQGYGYTF,TGTGCCAGCAGTTTAAATCTTGGGCAGGGCTATGGCTACACCTTC
.,TRBV19,TRBJ2-1,TRBD2,CASSIGLALQNEQFF,TGTGCCAGTAGTATAGGACTAGCGTTGCAGAATGAGCAGTTCTTC
.,TRBV21-1,TRBJ2-3,.,CASLGLAVNTDTQYF,TGTGCCAGCTTAGGACTAGCGGTAAACACAGATACGCAGTATTTT
.,TRBV5-5,TRBJ2-7,.,CASSLDTYEQYF,TGTGCCAGCAGCTTGGATACCTACGAGCAGTACTTC
.,TRBV12-3/TRBV12-4,TRBJ1-1,TRBD1,CASSPGQTEAFF,TGTGCCAGCAGCCCGGGACAGACTGAAGCTTTCTTT
.,TRBV6-4,TRBJ2-1,.,CASSLDGQRNNEQFF,TGTGCCAGCAGTTTAGACGGCCAGAGGAACAATGAGCAGTTCTTC
.,TRBV7-9,TRBJ1-2,.,CASSLEDSRPYGYTF,TGTGCCAGCAGCTTAGAGGACAGCAGGCCTTATGGCTACACCTTC
.,TRBV27,TRBJ1-2,.,CASSFKGISYGYTF,TGTGCCAGCAGTTTTAAGGGGATCAGCTATGGCTACACCTTC
once,TRBV27,TRBJ1-1,TRBD1,CASSDRGPETEAFF,TGTGCCAGCAGTGACAGGGGGCCGGAGACTGAAGCTTTCTTT
.,TRBV6-6,TRBJ1-2,TRBD1,CASSYSNAGGLGYTF,TGTGCCAGCAGTTACTCAAATGCAGGGGGCTTAGGCTACACCTTC
.,TRBV10-3,TRBJ1-1,.,CAILRELNTEAFF,TGTGCCATACTCAGGGAATTGAACACTGAAGCTTTCTTT
once,TRBV19,TRBJ2-3,.,CASRDTTDTQYF,TGTGCCAGTAGGGACACCACAGATACGCAGTATTTT
.,TRBV19,TRBJ1-1,.,CASSIAGATEAFF,TGTGCCAGTAGTATCGCGGGTGCCACTGAAGCTTTCTTT
.,TRBV12-5,TRBJ1-3,.,CASGPPAGNTIYF,TGTGCTAGTGGTCCTCCGGCTGGAAACACCATATATTTT
once,TRBV5-6,TRBJ2-7,.,CASSLAAGVDYEQYF,TGTGCCAGCAGCTTGGCCGCAGGGGTGGACTACGAGCAGTACTTC
.,TRBV29-1,TRBJ2-1,TRBD2,CSVSGGQANEQFF,TGCAGCGTTAGCGGGGGGCAAGCCAATGAGCAGTTCTTC
.,TRBV5-1,TRBJ2-1,TRBD2,CASSLGSSGGNEQFF,TGCGCCAGCAGCTTGGGGTCTAGCGGGGGGAATGAGCAGTTCTTC
.,TRBV6-5,TRBJ2-4,TRBD2,CASLAGGPSKNIQYF,TGTGCCAGCCTAGCGGGAGGGCCATCCAAAAACATTCAGTACTTC
.,TRBV9,TRBJ1-2,TRBD1,CASSSHRDRGHGYTF,TGTGCCAGCAGCTCCCACCGGGACAGGGGTCATGGCTACACCTTC
.,TRBV2,TRBJ2-7,.,CASRRQGYEQYF,TGTGCCAGCAGGCGACAAGGCTACGAGCAGTACTTC
.,TRBV5-1,TRBJ1-4,TRBD1,CASSPGTGGTHEKLFF,TGCGCCAGCAGCCCGGGGACAGGGGGAACTCATGAAAAACTGTTTTTT
.,TRBV14,TRBJ1-1,.,CASSPQGKYMNTEAFF,TGTGCCAGCAGCCCTCAGGGGAAATACATGAACACTGAAGCTTTCTTT
.,TRBV19,TRBJ1-5,.,CASRPREQEKPNQPQHF,TGTGCCAGTAGACCGCGGGAACAGGAGAAGCCCAATCAGCCCCAGCATTTT
few,TRBV5-6,TRBJ2-7,.,CASSLERGREGQYF,TGTGCCAGCAGCTTGGAGCGTGGTCGGGAAGGGCAGTACTTC
.,TRBV19,TRBJ2-1,TRBD2,CASSTLAGGLYNEQFF,TGTGCCAGTAGTACCTTAGCGGGGGGGCTTTACAATGAGCAGTTCTTC
.,TRBV4-2,TRBJ1-2,TRBD1,CASSSGTGIYGYTF,TGTGCCAGCAGCTCCGGGACAGGGATCTATGGCTACACCTTC
.,TRBV27,TRBJ1-2,.,CASSIPRDGGYGYTF,TGTGCCAGCAGTATACCACGGGACGGGGGCTATGGCTACACCTTC
few,TRBV30,TRBJ2-3,TRBD2,CACTSGRAVNTQYF,TGTGCCTGCACTAGCGGGAGGGCCGTGAATACGCAGTATTTT
.,TRBV5-4,TRBJ2-1,TRBD2,CASSRGLVSSYNEQFF,TGTGCCAGCAGTCGGGGACTAGTGAGCTCCTACAATGAGCAGTTCTTC
.,TRBV9,TRBJ1-3,.,CASSEGTFEFSGNTIYF,TGTGCCAGCAGCGAAGGGACATTTGAGTTCTCTGGAAACACCATATATTTT
once,TRBV7-9,TRBJ1-1,.,CASSFFPENTEAFF,TGTGCCAGCAGCTTTTTTCCAGAGAACACTGAAGCTTTCTTT
.,TRBV6-4,TRBJ2-6,.,CASTPMAGANVLTF,TGTGCCAGCACTCCTATGGCTGGGGCCAACGTCCTGACTTTC
once,TRBV6-5,TRBJ1-4,TRBD1,CASRQGATNEKLFF,TGTGCCAGCAGGCAGGGGGCAACTAATGAAAAACTGTTTTTT
.,TRBV28,TRBJ2-1,.,CASRQGLGEQFF,TGTGCCAGCCGCCAGGGGCTGGGTGAGCAGTTCTTC
.,TRBV14,TRBJ2-7,.,CASSARSEQYF,TGTGCCAGCAGCGCCAGGTCCGAGCAGTACTTC
.,TRBV3-1/TRBV3-2,TRBJ1-6,.,CASSQGGPPLHF,TGTGCCAGCAGCCAAGGAGGTCCGCCCCTCCACTTT
.,TRBV5-7,TRBJ1-5,.,CASSFGGGRGLNQPQHF,TGTGCCAGCAGCTTTGGGGGTGGCAGGGGCCTTAATCAGCCCCAGCATTTT
once,TRBV12-2,TRBJ2-5,.,CASRFGGEGETQYF,TGTGCAAGTCGCTTTGGGGGCGAGGGAGAGACCCAGTACTTC
few,TRBV7-2,TRBJ1-4,.,CASSSWAVNEKLFF,TGTGCCAGCAGCTCTTGGGCCGTTAATGAAAAACTGTTTTTT
.,TRBV13,TRBJ1-2,.,CASSPAGGVDYGYTF,TGTGCCAGCAGTCCCGCGGGGGGGGTCGACTATGGCTACACCTTC
few,TRBV6-1,TRBJ1-5,.,CASSVIMDMGRYQPQHF,TGTGCCAGCAGTGTTATTATGGACATGGGGAGGTATCAGCCCCAGCATTTT
.,TRBV5-8,TRBJ1-4,.,CASSPDVSATNEKLFF,TGTGCCAGCAGCCCCGATGTCAGTGCAACTAATGAAAAACTGTTTTTT
.,TRBV30,TRBJ1-5,.,CAWSINQDGQPQHF,TGTGCCTGGAGTATCAACCAGGATGGCCAGCCCCAGCATTTT
.,TRBV5-1,TRBJ2-7,TRBD2,CASRETSASSYEQYF,TGCGCCAGCAGGGAAACTAGCGCCAGCTCCTACGAGCAGTACTTC
once,TRBV2,TRBJ1-2,.,CASSDAGANYGYTF,TGTGCCAGCAGTGATGCAGGGGCTAACTATGGCTACACCTTC
few,TRBV7-2,TRBJ1-6,.,CASSSDRALNSPLHF,TGTGCCAGCAGCTCCGACAGAGCACTAAATTCACCCCTCCACTTT
.,TRBV6-4,TRBJ1-6,TRBD1,CASRWDRAIQNSPLHF,TGTGCCAGCCGGTGGGACAGGGCGATTCAGAATTCACCCCTCCACTTT